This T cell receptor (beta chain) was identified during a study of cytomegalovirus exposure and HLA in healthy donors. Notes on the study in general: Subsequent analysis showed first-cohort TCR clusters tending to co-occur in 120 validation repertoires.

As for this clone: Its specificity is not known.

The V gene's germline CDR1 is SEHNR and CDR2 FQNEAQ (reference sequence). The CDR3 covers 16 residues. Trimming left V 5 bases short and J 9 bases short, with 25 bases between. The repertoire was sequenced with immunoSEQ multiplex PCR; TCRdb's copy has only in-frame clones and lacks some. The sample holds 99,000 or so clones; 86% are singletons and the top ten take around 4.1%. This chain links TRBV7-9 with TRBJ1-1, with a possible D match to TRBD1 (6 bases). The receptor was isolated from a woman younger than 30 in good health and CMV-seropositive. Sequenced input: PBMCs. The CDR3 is CASSPQIRTQGTKAFF. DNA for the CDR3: TGTGCCAGCAGCCCTCAGATCAGGACACAGGGTACCAAAGCTTTCTTT.